The 7 T cell receptor beta chains in this list originate from one sample, sequenced in a study of blood T cells in healthy people across ages. Then a second PCR, running about 6 to 12 cycles, was carried out with a sample-barcoded 5' primer and a J-beta primer mix. TCRdb fed the 5' RACE reads into MiXCR, producing one record per CDR3 protein. Among 1.5 million to 1.8 million distinct CDR3 sequences listed, roughly 43% were seen once. Sequenced sample: blood. The receptors come from a woman younger than 30 in good health.

The CDR3 protein is CASSYPHQYGYTF. The CDR3 DNA reads TGTGCCAGCAGTTACCCCCACCAGTATGGCTACACCTTC. This chain links TRBV6-2 or TRBV6-3 with TRBJ1-2, with D uncertain. The CDR3 extends over 13 amino acids. The germline V gene has CDR1 MNHEY and CDR2 SVGEGT. The ends were cut back, 2 bases at V and 5 bases at J, with 9 bases in the middle.

J is TRBJ1-4 and V is TRBV10-3; D not certain. This CDR3 has 12 residues. Germline V gives CDR1 ENHRY, CDR2 SYGVKD. V was trimmed by 1 base and J by 12 bases, leaving 9 bases between them. The CDR3: CAISEFGIELFF. DNA for the CDR3: TGTGCCATCAGTGAGTTCGGGATAGAACTGTTTTTT.

The chain links TRBV7-8 to TRBJ2-7; TRBD2 aligns across 9 bases. Germline trimming cut 5 bases from V and 7 bases from J; bases unmatched to any gene: 12. The CDR3 has 15 residues. Germline V gene sequence: CDR1 SGHVS, CDR2 FQNEAQ. The CDR3 here is CASSLALAGRDEQYF. CDR3 bases: TGTGCCAGCAGCCTTGCGCTAGCGGGAAGGGATGAGCAGTACTTC.

This chain links TRBV15 with TRBJ2-3; unclear D gene. Deletions cut 3 bases from V and 6 bases from J, with 7 bases between. CDR1 and CDR2 from the germline V gene are LNHNV and YYDKDF (reference sequence). The CDR3 is made up of 12 amino acids. CDR3 DNA sequence: TGTGCCACCAGCAGGAACCTGGATACGCAGTATTTT. It is translated as CATSRNLDTQYF.

This clonotype was seen more than once but under ten times. The chain couples TRBV5-1 to TRBJ1-1, with a weak D call TRBD1 (5 bases). There are 14 residues in the CDR3. The V and J ends lost 5 bases and 6 bases respectively, with 17 bases between them. CDR1 and CDR2 from the germline V gene are SGHRS and YFSETQ. The chain's CDR3 is CASSPGPGGSEAFF. The CDR3 region has the DNA TGCGCCAGCAGTCCGGGACCCGGTGGGTCTGAAGCTTTCTTT.

This sequence joins TRBV2 and TRBJ2-7; D is uncertain. The germline gives CDR1 SNHLY, CDR2 FYNNEI. The V end lost 6 bases, the J end lost 0 bases, and 6 bases lay between the germline ends. This CDR3 region has 12 residues. DNA of the CDR3: TGTGCCAGCAGACAGAGCTCCTACGAGCAGTACTTC. It is translated as CASRQSSYEQYF.

The rearrangement links TRBV20-1 to TRBJ1-2; D is undetermined. The V end was cut by 5 bases, the J end by 4 bases, with 14 bases between. The CDR3 sequence is 13 residues long. Germline V gene lookup returns CDR1 DFQATT and CDR2 SNEGSKA (reference sequence). The chain's CDR3 is CSAGRVDSYGYTF. In DNA form, the CDR3 reads TGCAGTGCTGGCCGAGTAGATAGCTATGGCTACACCTTC.